What follows are 14 T cell receptor beta chains derived from one specimen sequenced in a study of OX40 agonist ivuxolimab in advanced cancers. This table comes from immunoSEQ multiplex PCR, and its TCRdb copy is limited to in-frame clones, with some not included. Of some 97,000 clones listed, 90% are singletons. Sequenced here: CD4+ or CD8+ T cells sorted from blood, sampled in a trial of the OX40 agonist ivuxolimab. The origin of the receptors is an adult with an advanced solid tumor such as melanoma, head and neck, liver or kidney cancer.

The rearrangement uses TRBV2 and TRBJ1-5; the match to TRBD1 covers 7 bases. The CDR3 totals 12 residues. Germline V gene lookup returns CDR1 SNHLY and CDR2 FYNNEI. With V trimmed by 8 bases and J by 5 bases, 3 bases remained unmatched. The CDR3 region is CASDRDDQPQHF. CDR3 coding DNA: TGTGCCAGCGACAGGGACGATCAGCCCCAGCATTTT.

The chain employs TRBV7-2 and TRBJ2-5; 8 bases line up with TRBD1. The J call is uncertain, as TRBJ2-7 better fits the DNA end. The V gene's germline CDR1 is SGHTA and CDR2 FQGNSA. The CDR3 has 13 amino acids. The DNA of the CDR3 is TGTGCCAGCAGCATGGGACAGGTTGGCGAGCAGTACTTC. This gives the protein CASSMGQVGEQYF.

The chain links TRBV29-1 to TRBJ2-3; D possibly corresponds to TRBD2 (7 bases). This CDR3 contains 15 residues. Germline V gives CDR1 SQVTM, CDR2 ANQGSEA. The V end lost 7 bases, the J end lost 4 bases, and 21 bases lay between the germline ends. In nucleotides, the CDR3 is TGCAGCGCCCAATTGAGCGGGAAGGGGGCAGATACGCAGTATTTT. Its translation is CSAQLSGKGADTQYF.

The gene calls are TRBV5-1 and TRBJ2-5; 8 bases are shared with TRBD1. CDR1 is SGHRS and CDR2 is YFSETQ in the germline V gene. Trimming at V came to 4 bases and at J to 2 bases, leaving 10 bases not matched to a gene. The CDR3 spans 16 residues. The CDR3 protein is CASSTGQGWGQETQYF. The CDR3 DNA reads TGCGCCAGCAGCACAGGACAGGGATGGGGGCAAGAGACCCAGTACTTC.

The rearrangement joins TRBV21-1 to TRBJ1-5; TRBD1 is the table's D call, not checked against the DNA. TRBV21-1 is marked as a pseudogene. This CDR3 region has 16 residues. The CDR3, as DNA: TGTGCCAGCAGCCCGCCGGTAGGACAGGCCGGGGGGCCCCAGCATTTT. This encodes CASSPPVGQAGGPQHF.

This sequence joins TRBV5-1 and TRBJ1-6; D remains unclear. CDR3 length: 14 amino acids. Trimming removed 3 bases from V and 7 bases from J, with 11 bases in between. CDR1 SGHRS and CDR2 YFSETQ come from the germline V gene. The CDR3 region has the DNA TGCGCCAGCAGCTCCGCAGCGGGCAATTCACCCCTCCACTTT. Protein: CASSSAAGNSPLHF.

The chain is built from TRBV4-1 and TRBJ2-2, with 9 bases aligning to TRBD2. There are 16 residues in the CDR3. Trimming at V came to 1 base and at J to 5 bases, leaving 5 bases not matched to a gene. Per germline, CDR1 MGHRA and CDR2 YSYEKL. CDR3 amino acids: CASSQAGLAYTGELFF. For the CDR3, the DNA is TGCGCCAGCAGCCAAGCAGGACTAGCGTATACCGGGGAGCTGTTTTTT.

The chain has TRBV28 and TRBJ2-7; D remains unclear. The germline V and J ends were trimmed by 5 bases and 2 bases, with 4 bases remaining between them. The CDR3 is 11 residues long. Germline CDR1 is MDHEN and CDR2 is SYDVKM. The DNA for the CDR3 is TGTGCCAGCAGTCGGCCCTACGAGCAGTACTTC. Amino acid sequence: CASSRPYEQYF.

The V gene is TRBV7-9, the J gene TRBJ2-5; 11 bases are shared with TRBD2. The germline CDR1 and CDR2 sequences are SEHNR and FQNEAQ (reference sequence). CDR3 length equals 17 residues. V shed 1 base, J shed 4 bases, and the junction held 8 bases outside the gene matches. The DNA of the CDR3 is TGTGCCAGCAGCTTAGGACCCACTAGCGGGAGCAGAGAGACCCAGTACTTC. Translated, it gives CASSLGPTSGSRETQYF.

The CDR3 spells CASSAQGAYEQYF. The CDR3 DNA reads TGTGCCAGCTCAGCACAGGGGGCCTACGAGCAGTACTTC. The chain employs TRBV18 and TRBJ2-7, with 8 bases fitting TRBD1. This CDR3 spans 13 amino acids. V lost 5 bases to trimming and J lost 2 bases; unmatched junction nucleotides: 2. Germline values: CDR1 KGHSH, CDR2 LQKENI.

The chain links TRBV15 to TRBJ1-4; D call uncertain. From germline, CDR1 is LNHNV and CDR2 YYDKDF (reference sequence). The CDR3 totals 16 residues. Trimming shortened V by 0 bases and J by 0 bases, and 8 bases separated the two germline ends. This CDR3 is CATSRDLPATNEKLFF. In DNA, the CDR3 is TGTGCCACCAGCAGAGATCTCCCCGCAACTAATGAAAAACTGTTTTTT.

The chain is built from TRBV7-3 and TRBJ2-1; the D call may be TRBD1 or TRBD2 (5 bases each). The CDR3 length is 15 residues. V lost 2 bases, J lost 5 bases, and 13 bases lay in between. Germline CDR1 SGHTA, CDR2 FQGTGA. CDR3 nucleotide sequence: TGTGCCAGCAGCTTAGGTGGGACCTTTGACAATGAGCAGTTCTTC. It translates to CASSLGGTFDNEQFF.

The chain recombines TRBV15 with TRBJ2-5; maybe TRBD2 (5 bases). Trimming removed 0 bases at V and 9 bases at J, with 8 bases between. The CDR3 has 12 amino acids. Per germline, CDR1 LNHNV and CDR2 YYDKDF (reference sequence). CDR3 in amino acids: CATSRDAGAQYF. CDR3 bases: TGTGCCACCAGCAGAGATGCCGGGGCCCAGTACTTC.

For the CDR3, the DNA is TGTGCCAGCTCACCAGGGGCGGGAGTAATCTACGAGCAGTACTTC. Protein sequence: CASSPGAGVIYEQYF. The V gene is TRBV18, the J gene TRBJ2-7, with 7 bases identical to TRBD2. Germline CDR1 and CDR2: KGHSH and LQKENI. With V trimmed by 2 bases and J by 3 bases, 7 bases remained unmatched. There are 15 residues in the CDR3.